This is a list of T cell receptor beta chains from one sample in a study of blood T cell repertoires in COVID-19. TCRdb keeps only in-frame clones here, not all; method: immunoSEQ multiplex PCR. The sample holds 250,000 to 300,000 clones, about nine tenths seen once. Sequencing used PBMCs or T cells enriched from blood (not recorded which). These receptors came from a woman aged 25-40 years who had recovered from COVID-19. CDR3s include the opening cysteine and the closing phenylalanine or tryptophan. The order of the fields is D gene, clone size, V gene, J gene, CDR3 protein, CDR3 DNA. A D gene is named only where the DNA matches it firmly. Clone size is given for some rows only: seen once, a few or many times, or a class if the clone is expanded.

NA	NA	TRBV5-4	TRBJ1-2	CASSLVGSDYGYTF	TGTGCCAGCAGCTTGGTAGGGAGCGACTATGGCTACACCTTC
TRBD1	NA	TRBV7-8	TRBJ2-7	CASRDRVIGEQYF	TGTGCCAGCCGGGACAGGGTAATTGGGGAGCAGTACTTC
NA	once	TRBV15	TRBJ2-7	CATSRPSESYEQYF	TGTGCCACCAGCAGGCCCAGTGAATCCTACGAGCAGTACTTC
TRBD1	once	TRBV7-2	TRBJ2-5	CASSGQTGVWGETQYF	TGTGCCAGCAGCGGGCAGACAGGGGTTTGGGGGGAGACCCAGTACTTC
NA	NA	TRBV4-2	TRBJ1-3	CASSRQTASGNTIYF	TGTGCCAGCAGCCGACAGACAGCCTCTGGAAACACCATATATTTT
TRBD2	NA	TRBV5-6	TRBJ2-1	CASSTGGVHNEQFF	TGTGCCAGCAGCACCGGGGGGGTCCACAATGAGCAGTTCTTC
TRBD2	NA	TRBV5-1	TRBJ2-1	CASSLGLAGYNEQFF	TGCGCCAGCAGCTTGGGACTAGCGGGGTACAATGAGCAGTTCTTC
NA	once	TRBV7-2	TRBJ2-1	CASSLGAVYEQFF	TGTGCCAGCAGCTTAGGGGCAGTTTATGAGCAGTTCTTC
NA	NA	TRBV7-2	TRBJ1-3	CASSLGTRSYSGNTIYF	TGTGCCAGCAGCTTAGGGACACGATCTTACTCTGGAAACACCATATATTTT
NA	once	TRBV5-1	TRBJ2-1	CASSLSQGDNEQFF	TGCGCCAGCAGCCTCTCTCAAGGGGACAATGAGCAGTTCTTC
TRBD1	NA	TRBV5-4	TRBJ2-5	CASSLGSAGGQETQYF	TGTGCCAGCAGCTTGGGGTCGGCAGGGGGACAGGAGACCCAGTACTTC
TRBD1	NA	TRBV7-3	TRBJ1-5	CASSLMWTGTFLSNQPQHF	TGTGCCAGCAGCTTAATGTGGACAGGGACCTTTTTGAGCAATCAGCCCCAGCATTTT
NA	once	TRBV28	TRBJ2-7	CATSDGDSYEQYF	TGTGCCACCTCTGACGGAGACTCCTACGAGCAGTACTTC
NA	NA	TRBV2	TRBJ1-2	CASSEQRVNYGYTF	TGTGCCAGCAGTGAACAGCGGGTTAACTATGGCTACACCTTC
NA	NA	TRBV24-1	TRBJ1-5	CATSGDRSNQPQHF	TGTGCCACCAGTGGAGACAGAAGCAATCAGCCCCAGCATTTT
TRBD2	NA	TRBV20-1	TRBJ2-7	CSASPWAAGKSYEQYF	TGCAGTGCTAGTCCATGGGCAGCGGGAAAATCCTACGAGCAGTACTTC
TRBD1	NA	TRBV27	TRBJ2-3	CASRRQGARDTQYF	TGTGCCAGCAGGCGACAGGGGGCAAGAGATACGCAGTATTTT
NA	NA	TRBV21-1	TRBJ2-5	CASIPKGPGTRQETQYF	TGTGCCAGCATCCCTAAAGGACCCGGGACACGCCAAGAGACCCAGTACTTC
TRBD1	NA	TRBV10-3	TRBJ1-2	CAISDSRTGGGYGYTF	TGTGCCATCAGTGATTCGAGGACAGGGGGCGGCTATGGCTACACCTTC
TRBD2	NA	TRBV7-6	TRBJ2-2	CASSFGLTSSVTAELFF	TGTGCCAGCAGCTTCGGTTTGACTAGCTCCGTAACTGCGGAGCTGTTTTTT
NA	NA	TRBV14	TRBJ2-3	CASSQAGDTQYF	TGTGCCAGCAGCCAAGCGGGGGATACGCAGTATTTT
NA	NA	TRBV4-3	TRBJ1-2	CASSQDPGLSYGYTF	TGCGCCAGCAGCCAAGATCCAGGACTAAGCTATGGCTACACCTTC
NA	once	TRBV9	TRBJ1-4	CASSVGGGREKLFF	TGTGCCAGCAGCGTAGGGGGAGGGAGAGAAAAACTGTTTTTT